This record covers a single TCR beta chain. Its matching antigen is unknown. These data are taken from a study of Graves' ophthalmopathy and Graves' hyperthyroidism. Study outcomes and limitations: The model predicted progression of ophthalmopathy with a sensitivity of just over 70%, and its specificity was 72.22%.

The sequenced template was RNA, covering the TCR beta CDR3 region. RT-PCR with HTBI primers came first, then second-round multiplex PCR. TCRdb ran MiXCR on the multiplex PCR reads and lists one entry per CDR3 protein. The profile covers almost 750,000 distinct CDR3 sequences, with 40% appearing a single time and roughly 46% taken by the ten largest. The CDR3 consists of 14 residues. Trimming cost V 6 bases and J 4 bases, with 18 bases left between them. Germline CDR1 DFQATT, CDR2 SNEGSKA (reference sequence). The sequence derives from an adult man with Graves' ophthalmopathy. Sequenced sample: peripheral blood. The chain employs TRBV20-1 and TRBJ2-5, with D possibly TRBD1 on 6 matching bases. DNA for the CDR3: TGCAGTGCCTCAGAGTGGGGGCCCGGAGAGACCCAGTACTTC. Protein: CSASEWGPGETQYF.